This TCR beta chain was sequenced in a study of blood T cell repertoires in COVID-19. Whole-study context: The United States, Italy and Spain supplied acute and convalescent COVID-19 samples. T cells, B-cell-depleted T cells, or PBMCs supplied cDNA or gDNA.

As originally analysed: Cell counts per sample came from amplifying reference gene primers. Data came from immunoSEQ multiplex PCR; TCRdb stores just in-frame clones and leaves some out. V, J and clone size were drawn from that table, and D and trimming were deduced from the DNA. The data show around 21,000 clones, roughly 80% seen once. With V trimmed by 2 bases and J by 6 bases, 7 bases remained unmatched. The germline V gene encodes CDR1 SGHNT and CDR2 YYREEE (reference sequence). The CDR3 extends over 15 amino acids. The TCR was taken from a man aged 40-49 years with acute or convalescent COVID-19. The chain couples TRBV5-4 to TRBJ1-4, with 7 bases lining up with TRBD1. Input material: peripheral blood. This chain's CDR3 is CASSLDRASDEKLFF. The CDR3 DNA reads TGTGCCAGCAGCTTAGACAGGGCATCCGATGAAAAACTGTTTTTT.